In this sample, the clone carrying this T cell receptor (beta chain) turned up once. Under the authors' procedure: Reference gene primer amplification yielded estimated nucleated cell counts. The repertoire was sequenced with immunoSEQ multiplex PCR; TCRdb's copy has only in-frame clones and lacks some. V and J calls and clone size come straight from that table; D and trimming were deduced from the DNA. The sample lists 50,000 to 75,000 clones, over 65% occurring once. These data belong to a study of blood T cell repertoires in COVID-19. Overall study context: Nucleic acid was either cDNA or gDNA, and it came from T cells, B-cell-depleted T cells, or PBMCs.

The germline V gene has CDR1 SGHNT and CDR2 YENEEA. The V gene lost 2 bases and the J gene lost 3 bases, with 7 bases spanning the gap. This CDR3 has 14 amino acids. The rearrangement uses TRBV11-3 and TRBJ2-2; D is ambiguous. The sequencing sample was made of peripheral blood. The source of this sequence is an elderly man with active or convalescent COVID-19. CDR3 bases: TGTGCCAGCAGCTTAATTGGGCACACCGGGGAGCTGTTTTTT. This sequence encodes CASSLIGHTGELFF.